The clone carrying this T cell receptor beta chain was seen ten or more times. Antigen unknown. V dropped 5 bases and J dropped 2; count of bases not matched to a gene: 8. The CDR3 contains 15 residues. The data were taken from a study of response to subunit inactivated influenza vaccine. Study results and limitations: The authors suggested that few new T cells are recruited per seasonal influenza vaccination.

TCRdb used MiXCR to reprocess the RT-PCR reads, holding one entry per CDR3 protein. The table has approximately 250,000 distinct CDR3 sequences, approximately 12% seen once. The sequencing used non-naive T cells sorted from PBMCs, collected around 14 days before vaccination. This TCR came from a man aged 45-65 years who received an inactivated influenza vaccine. The chain carries TRBV12-3 or TRBV12-4 and TRBJ2-5; 7 bases fit TRBD1. CDR3 loop: CASSHRDRSQETQYF. DNA of the CDR3: TGTGCCAGCAGTCACAGGGACAGATCGCAAGAGACCCAGTACTTC.